A selection of T cell receptor beta chains follows, all from one sample in a study of neurological immune-mediated disorders. MiXCR, applied by TCRdb to the 5' RACE reads, yields one record per CDR3 protein. This table has about 95,000 distinct CDR3 sequences, approximately 3.3% appearing once. Sequencing was performed on PBMCs. Receptor source: a woman aged 18-30 years with multiple sclerosis. Each CDR3 is given with its conserved first and last residue. A D gene is named only where the DNA matches it firmly. Sizes are listed as how often the clone was seen (once, few, many) or a class if it is expanded.

D: .; V: TRBV5-1; size: many; J: TRBJ1-1; CDR3: CASSLGNFPNTEAFF; DNA: TGCGCCAGCAGCTTGGGCAATTTTCCGAACACTGAAGCTTTCTTT
D: .; V: TRBV12-3/TRBV12-4; size: many; J: TRBJ1-1; CDR3: CASSWGTTNTEAFF; DNA: TGTGCCAGCAGTTGGGGGACGACCAACACTGAAGCTTTCTTT
D: .; V: TRBV20-1; size: many; J: TRBJ1-5; CDR3: CSARDRLGTSNQPQHF; DNA: TGCAGTGCTAGAGATCGGCTGGGGACTAGCAATCAGCCCCAGCATTTT
D: .; V: TRBV25-1; size: many; J: TRBJ2-5; CDR3: CASRAGAGEPQETQYF; DNA: TGTGCCAGCAGGGCAGGGGCAGGGGAACCCCAAGAGACCCAGTACTTC
D: .; V: TRBV6-1; size: many; J: TRBJ1-6; CDR3: CASSAGPYNSPLHF; DNA: TGTGCCAGCAGTGCGGGACCTTATAATTCACCCCTCCACTTT
D: .; V: TRBV20-1; size: many; J: TRBJ1-2; CDR3: CSASDWDGYTF; DNA: TGCAGTGCGTCTGATTGGGATGGCTACACCTTC
D: .; V: TRBV6-5; size: few; J: TRBJ1-1; CDR3: CASSHKTGRTEAFF; DNA: TGTGCCAGCAGTCACAAGACAGGCAGAACTGAAGCTTTCTTT
D: .; V: TRBV20-1; size: many; J: TRBJ2-7; CDR3: CSAHSGPPYEQYF; DNA: TGCAGTGCACACAGCGGGCCGCCCTACGAGCAGTACTTC
D: .; V: TRBV4-1; size: many; J: TRBJ1-4; CDR3: CASRLGTIEGEKLFF; DNA: TGCGCCAGCAGGCTCGGGACAATCGAGGGAGAAAAACTGTTTTTT
D: .; V: TRBV12-3/TRBV12-4; size: many; J: TRBJ2-3; CDR3: CASSLDGTSTDTQYF; DNA: TGTGCCAGCAGTTTAGACGGGACTAGCACAGATACGCAGTATTTT
D: TRBD2; V: TRBV6-6; size: many; J: TRBJ2-3; CDR3: CASSSLGGGSTDTQYF; DNA: TGTGCCAGCAGTTCCCTAGGCGGGGGGAGCACAGATACGCAGTATTTT
D: .; V: TRBV5-1; size: many; J: TRBJ2-3; CDR3: CASRPGLPTADTQYF; DNA: TGCGCCAGCAGACCGGGACTGCCGACGGCAGATACGCAGTATTTT
D: .; V: TRBV3-1; size: many; J: TRBJ2-7; CDR3: CASSFVRSLSYEQYF; DNA: TGTGCCAGCAGCTTCGTCAGGAGCCTCTCCTACGAGCAGTACTTC
D: .; V: TRBV18; size: many; J: TRBJ2-1; CDR3: CASSPDISSYNEQFF; DNA: TGTGCCAGCTCACCGGACATATCTAGCTACAATGAGCAGTTCTTC
D: TRBD1; V: TRBV5-1; size: many; J: TRBJ2-7; CDR3: CASSVGQGGEQYF; DNA: TGCGCCAGCAGCGTGGGACAGGGGGGCGAGCAGTACTTC
D: TRBD2; V: TRBV20-1; size: many; J: TRBJ2-5; CDR3: CSARVLAGAPGTQYF; DNA: TGCAGTGCTAGAGTTTTAGCGGGGGCCCCGGGTACCCAGTACTTC
D: .; V: TRBV20-1; size: many; J: TRBJ1-5; CDR3: CSASIGAKYSNQPQHF; DNA: TGCAGTGCTAGTATCGGGGCCAAGTATAGCAATCAGCCCCAGCATTTT
D: TRBD1; V: TRBV11-2; size: many; J: TRBJ2-7; CDR3: CASSRTGAAYEQYF; DNA: TGTGCCAGCAGCCGGACAGGCGCGGCTTACGAGCAGTACTTC